Listed here are 11 T cell receptor beta chains from one sample, sequenced in a study of control samples from healthy donors and cancer patients. The method was immunoSEQ multiplex PCR; TCRdb's version includes in-frame clones alone and lacks a portion of them. The sample lists under 60,000 clones, roughly 93% occurring once. Material: PBMCs. The receptor set was obtained from a woman in her forties or fifties with head and neck cancer.

The genes are TRBV28 and TRBJ1-2; D possibly corresponds to TRBD1 (6 bases). Germline loops: CDR1 MDHEN, CDR2 SYDVKM. CDR3 length: 13 amino acids. Trimming removed 10 bases from V and 3 bases from J, with 15 bases in between. CDR3 bases: TGTGCCACCCCTAGGGGGAGGGACTATGGCTACACCTTC. It yields the protein CATPRGRDYGYTF.

The chain links TRBV11-2 to TRBJ2-5; D is unresolved. Deletions cut 4 bases from V and 5 bases from J, with 11 bases between. The CDR3 length is 13 residues. Per germline, CDR1 SGHAT and CDR2 FQNNGV. The CDR3 sequence is CASSSVVWETQYF. The CDR3 bases are TGTGCCAGCAGCTCCGTGGTTTGGGAGACCCAGTACTTC.

The V call is TRBV7-2, the J call TRBJ1-1; TRBD1 matches 8 bases. Looked up from germline, CDR1 is SGHTA and CDR2 is FQGNSA. The CDR3 has 15 amino acids. The ends lost 3 bases at V and 0 bases at J; junction bases unmatched: 3. The DNA for the CDR3 is TGTGCCAGCAGCTTCGGGACAGGATTGAACACTGAAGCTTTCTTT. Protein product: CASSFGTGLNTEAFF.

This sequence joins TRBV7-8 and TRBJ1-1; 8 bases fit TRBD1. Germline V gene data show CDR1 as SGHVS and CDR2 as FQNEAQ. The V segment lost 3 bases and the J segment 5 bases; nucleotides outside the gene matches: 8. This CDR3 spans 15 amino acids. The CDR3 DNA reads as TGTGCCAGCAGCTTTTTCCAGGGGGCAGGAACTGAAGCTTTCTTT. Translation: CASSFFQGAGTEAFF.

This chain connects TRBV19 to TRBJ1-2; maybe TRBD1 (6 bases). The ends were cut back, 5 bases at V and 4 bases at J, with 11 bases in the middle. CDR1 and CDR2 from the germline V gene are LNHDA and SQIVND (reference sequence). This CDR3 region has 13 residues. The CDR3 DNA follows: TGTGCCAGTAGTTACAGGGTGTTCTATGGCTACACCTTC. It is translated as CASSYRVFYGYTF.

The chain has TRBV18 and TRBJ1-1; D is perhaps TRBD1 (6 bases). In germline, CDR1 is KGHSH, CDR2 LQKENI. Trimming removed 2 bases at V and 2 bases at J, with 15 bases between. This CDR3 is built from 16 residues. The CDR3 region has the DNA TGTGCCAGCTCACCAAGGTTGCCGGACAGCAACACTGAAGCTTTCTTT. Protein product: CASSPRLPDSNTEAFF. Full variable domain (remainder filled in from reference TRBV18 and TRBJ1-1): NAGVMQNPRHLVRRRGQEARLRCSPMKGHSHVYWYRQLPEEGLKFMVYLQKENIIDESGMPKERFSAEFPKEGPSILRIQQVVRGDSAAYFCASSPRLPDSNTEAFFGQGTRLTVV.

In DNA form, the CDR3 reads TGTGCCAGCAGTTACGGCGATATGAATTCACCCCTCCACTTT. Amino acids: CASSYGDMNSPLHF. The chain employs TRBV6-5 and TRBJ1-6; D not certain. V was cut by 2 bases and J by 7 bases, with 9 bases left in between. CDR3 size: 14 residues. The V gene's germline CDR1 is MNHEY and CDR2 SVGAGI.

V and J are TRBV6-5 and TRBJ1-3; D unclear. Germline V lookup: CDR1 MNHEY, CDR2 SVGAGI. This CDR3 region has 15 residues. V lost 4 bases, J lost 0 bases, and 10 bases lay in between. CDR3 residues: CASSSGPSSGNTIYF. Here the CDR3 DNA reads TGTGCCAGCAGTTCAGGACCGAGCTCTGGAAACACCATATATTTT.

The CDR3 bases are TGTGCCAGCAGCGTAGGGGACCAAGGATATACGCAGTATTTT. Protein product: CASSVGDQGYTQYF. The chain is built from TRBV9 and TRBJ2-3, with D perhaps given as TRBD1 or TRBD2 (5 bases each). This CDR3 region has 14 residues. Looked up from germline, CDR1 is SGDLS and CDR2 is YYNGEE. Between the trimmed V and J ends, which lost 0 bases and 7 bases, there was a span of 12 bases. The full variable domain, its missing parts supplied by reference TRBV9 and TRBJ2-3, is DSGVTQTPKHLITATGQRVTLRCSPRSGDLSVYWYQQSLDQGLQFLIQYYNGEERAKGNILERFSAQQFPDLHSELNLSSLELGDSALYFCASSVGDQGYTQYFGPGTRLTVL.

The CDR3 region is CASTASGSNEQYF. The CDR3 DNA is TGTGCCAGCACTGCTAGCGGGAGCAACGAGCAGTACTTC. V and J are TRBV2 and TRBJ2-7; TRBD2 aligns across 10 bases. The CDR3 length is 13 residues. CDR1 is SNHLY, CDR2 FYNNEI, per germline. Unmatched junction bases numbered 5, after V lost 7 bases and J lost 5 bases.

The chain has TRBV27 and TRBJ2-4; D ambiguous. The CDR3 runs 14 residues. Trimming took off 2 bases at V and 1 base at J, with 6 bases between the two ends. The germline V gene encodes CDR1 MNHEY and CDR2 SMNVEV (reference sequence). The CDR3 here is CASSLRDAKNIQYF. CDR3 DNA: TGTGCCAGCAGTTTAAGGGATGCCAAAAACATTCAGTACTTC.